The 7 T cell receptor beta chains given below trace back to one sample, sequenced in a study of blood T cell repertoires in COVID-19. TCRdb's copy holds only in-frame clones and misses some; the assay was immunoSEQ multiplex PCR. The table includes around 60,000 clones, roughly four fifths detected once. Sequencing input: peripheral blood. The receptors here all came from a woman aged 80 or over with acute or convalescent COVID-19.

CDR3 in amino acids: CASSSPQGSNQPQHF. Here the CDR3 DNA reads TGTGCCAGCAGTTCTCCCCAGGGGAGCAATCAGCCCCAGCATTTT. This chain connects TRBV6-2 or TRBV6-3 to TRBJ1-5; D perhaps matches TRBD1 (6 bases). Germline CDR1 and CDR2: MNHEY and SVGEGT. V shed 4 bases and J shed 1 base, with 11 bases lying between them. This CDR3 contains 15 residues.

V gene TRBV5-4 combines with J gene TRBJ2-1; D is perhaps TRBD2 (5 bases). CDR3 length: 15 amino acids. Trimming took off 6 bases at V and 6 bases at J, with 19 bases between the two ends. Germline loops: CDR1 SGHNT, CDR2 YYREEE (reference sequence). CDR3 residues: CASTEGQRMSNEQFF. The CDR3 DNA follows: TGTGCCAGCACCGAAGGTCAGCGGATGAGCAATGAGCAGTTCTTC.

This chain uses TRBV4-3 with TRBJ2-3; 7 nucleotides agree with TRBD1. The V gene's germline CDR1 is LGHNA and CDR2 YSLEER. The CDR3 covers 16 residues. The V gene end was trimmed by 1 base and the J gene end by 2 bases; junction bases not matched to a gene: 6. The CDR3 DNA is TGCGCCAGCAGCCAAGCGGTCCAGGGGGTCACAGATACGCAGTATTTT. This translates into CASSQAVQGVTDTQYF.

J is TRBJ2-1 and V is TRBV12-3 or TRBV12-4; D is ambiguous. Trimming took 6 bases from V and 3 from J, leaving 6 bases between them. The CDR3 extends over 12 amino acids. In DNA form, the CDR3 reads TGTGCCAGCAGCAACTACTACAATGAGCAGTTCTTC. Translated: CASSNYYNEQFF.

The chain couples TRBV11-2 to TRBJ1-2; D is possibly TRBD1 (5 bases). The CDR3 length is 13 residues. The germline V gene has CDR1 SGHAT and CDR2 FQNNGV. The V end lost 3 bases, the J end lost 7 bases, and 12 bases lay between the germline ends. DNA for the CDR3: TGTGCCAGCAGCTTTGGGGCATCGAGTGGCTACACCTTC. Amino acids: CASSFGASSGYTF. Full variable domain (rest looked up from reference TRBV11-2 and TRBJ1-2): EAGVAQSPRYKIIEKRQSVAFWCNPISGHATLYWYQQILGQGPKLLIQFQNNGVVDDSQLPKDRFSAERLKGVDSTLKIQPAKLEDSAVYLCASSFGASSGYTFGSGTRLTVV.

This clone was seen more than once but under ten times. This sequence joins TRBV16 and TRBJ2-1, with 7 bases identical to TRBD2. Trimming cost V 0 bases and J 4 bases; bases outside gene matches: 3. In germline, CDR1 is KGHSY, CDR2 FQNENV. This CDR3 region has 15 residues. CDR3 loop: CASSQSGGRYNEQFF. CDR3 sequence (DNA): TGTGCCAGCAGCCAATCCGGGGGGAGGTACAATGAGCAGTTCTTC.

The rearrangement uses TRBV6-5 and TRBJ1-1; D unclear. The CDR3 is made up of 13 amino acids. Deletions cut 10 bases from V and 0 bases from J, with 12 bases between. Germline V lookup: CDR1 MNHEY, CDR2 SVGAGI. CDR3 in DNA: TGTGCCACCTGCAGCGGGGTGAACACTGAAGCTTTCTTT. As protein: CATCSGVNTEAFF.